Below, 30 T cell receptor beta chains from the same sample are listed, as sequenced in a study of human T cells and chemical hapten exposure. Using its own MiXCR run on the RACE reads, TCRdb lists one record per CDR3 protein. The table shows around 380,000 distinct CDR3 sequences, with about 4.4% occurring only once. The sample's time point: patch test 1, 2 weeks after DPC sensitization. Treatment denoted: therapeutic diphenylcyclopropenone sensitization with weekly scalp DPC. The source material was whole blood, sampled in connection with sensitization to the hapten diphenylcyclopropenone (DPC). These TCRs come from a woman aged 50 to 65 with alopecia areata. Some clones in this sample may be carry-over from other donors' samples.

This clonotype turned up a few times. This clone may be a read error of a much larger clone one base away. V gene TRBV7-2 combines with J gene TRBJ2-5; tentatively, D is TRBD1 (5 bases). This CDR3 region has 15 residues. V was cut by 1 base and J by 1 base, with 10 bases left in between. The germline CDR1 and CDR2 sequences are SGHTA and FQGNSA. The CDR3 DNA sequence: TGTGCCAGCAGCTTAGGGGGCGGAGTCCAAGAGACCCAGTACTTC. Protein: CASSLGGGVQETQYF. The variable domain in full, completed from reference TRBV7-2 and TRBJ2-5, reads GAGVSQSPSNKVTEKGKDVELRCDPISGHTALYWYRQSLGQGLEFLIYFQGNSAPDKSGLPSDRFSAERTGGSVSTLTIQRTQQEDSAVYLCASSLGGGVQETQYFGPGTRLLVL.

In its sample, this clonotype was seen many times. The gene calls are TRBV4-2 and TRBJ2-2; the D gene is possibly TRBD2 (6 bases). This CDR3 contains 14 residues. V was shortened by 4 bases and J by 9 bases, with 15 bases between the two germline ends. Germline CDR1 reads LGHNA; CDR2 reads YNFKEQ. The DNA for the CDR3 is TGTGCCAGCAGCCTGGGACTTGCGAGTAGGGAGCTGTTTTTT. Encoded protein: CASSLGLASRELFF.

This clonotype came up many times. The chain is built from TRBV7-6 and TRBJ2-5; D is ambiguous. Between the trimmed V and J ends, which lost 7 bases and 1 base, there was a span of 16 bases. In germline, CDR1 is SGHVS, CDR2 FNYEAQ. CDR3 length: 15 residues. The CDR3 DNA reads as TGTGCCAGCACACAAACCGTCGGGCTCCAAGAGACCCAGTACTTC. Translation: CASTQTVGLQETQYF. Full variable domain (outside the CDR3, taken from reference TRBV7-6 and TRBJ2-5): GAGVSQSPRYKVTKRGQDVALRCDPISGHVSLYWYRQALGQGPEFLTYFNYEAQQDKSGLPNDRFSAERPEGSISTLTIQRTEQRDSAMYRCASTQTVGLQETQYFGPGTRLLVL.

In this sample, this clonotype turned up many times. The chain links TRBV4-2 to TRBJ2-4; 7 bases line up with TRBD2. Germline V gives CDR1 LGHNA, CDR2 YNFKEQ. V trimming: 1 base; J trimming: 0 bases; junction bases outside the gene matches: 9. The CDR3 has 18 residues. CDR3 in amino acids: CASSQGGGGTTAKNIQYF. The CDR3 DNA sequence: TGTGCCAGCAGCCAAGGAGGAGGTGGGACTACAGCCAAAAACATTCAGTACTTC.

A few counts support this clonotype. The chain uses TRBV12-3 or TRBV12-4 and TRBJ1-3; D is ambiguous. This CDR3 is 12 amino acids long. V was pared by 3 bases and J by 8 bases, with 8 bases between. CDR3 sequence (DNA): TGTGCCAGCAGTTTCTCCGGAGACACCATATATTTT. Amino acid sequence: CASSFSGDTIYF.

The table lists this clonotype with many counts. The chain has TRBV7-8 and TRBJ2-7; possible D gene TRBD2, 5 bases. The V gene lost 3 bases and the J gene lost 5 bases, with 14 bases spanning the gap. The CDR3 length is 14 residues. The germline V gene encodes CDR1 SGHVS and CDR2 FQNEAQ. The CDR3 protein is CASSFREPGHEQYF. Here the CDR3 DNA reads TGTGCCAGCAGCTTCCGGGAACCCGGCCACGAGCAGTACTTC. Together with reference TRBV7-8 and TRBJ2-7, the CDR3 gives the full variable domain: GAGVSQSPRYKVAKRGQDVALRCDPISGHVSLFWYQQALGQGPEFLTYFQNEAQLDKSGLPSDRFFAERPEGSVSTLKIQRTQQEDSAVYLCASSFREPGHEQYFGPGTRLTVT.

This chain's CDR3 is CASAGTGVYGYTF. The CDR3 coding sequence is TGTGCCAGCGCCGGGACAGGGGTCTATGGCTACACCTTC. The chain joins TRBV6-2 or TRBV6-3 to TRBJ1-2, with 10 bases lining up with TRBD1. Germline V gene lookup returns CDR1 MNHEY and CDR2 SVGEGT. The J segment lost 4 bases and the V segment lost 8 bases, leaving 4 bases of the junction unmatched. This CDR3 is built from 13 residues.

This clonotype was counted many times. The genes are TRBV20-1 and TRBJ2-1; 10 nucleotides align to TRBD2. This CDR3 comprises 14 residues. V was clipped by 5 bases and J by 4 bases; unmatched bases: 5. Germline V CDR1 and CDR2: DFQATT, SNEGSKA (reference sequence). In DNA, the CDR3 is TGCAGTGCTTCTCAGACTAGCGGGTACAATGAGCAGTTCTTC. Translating it yields CSASQTSGYNEQFF.

This clonotype was seen ten or more times. This rearrangement joins TRBV27 to TRBJ1-4, with no clear D. CDR3 length: 13 residues. Germline V gene sequence: CDR1 MNHEY, CDR2 SMNVEV (reference sequence). Trimming removed 7 bases from V and 0 bases from J, with 6 bases in between. CDR3 sequence reads: CASIPTTNEKLFF. CDR3 bases: TGTGCCAGCATTCCAACAACTAATGAAAAACTGTTTTTT.

This clonotype was seen ten or more times. One end of the junction does not line up with germline, which may come from a read error. V usage is TRBV7-8 and J usage is TRBJ1-1; no definite D call. The germline V gene encodes CDR1 SGHVS and CDR2 FQNEAQ. This CDR3 contains 11 residues. The CDR3 nucleotides are TGTGCCAGCAGCTTAGATGTAACGGTCTACTTT. This translates into CASSLDVTVYF.

The chain uses TRBV7-3 and TRBJ2-3; possibly TRBD2 for D (5 bases). The CDR3 loop spans 15 amino acids. The V gene's germline CDR1 is SGHTA and CDR2 FQGTGA. The V gene lost 1 base and the J gene lost 1 base, with 9 bases spanning the gap. DNA of the CDR3: TGTGCCAGCAGCTTAAGAGGGTACGGCACAGATACGCAGTATTTT. It translates to CASSLRGYGTDTQYF.

This clonotype was detected only a few times. The rearrangement uses TRBV30 and TRBJ2-3, with D unclear. The V end lost 2 bases, the J end lost 6 bases, and 15 bases lay between the germline ends. The CDR3 has 14 amino acids. CDR1 is GTSNPN and CDR2 is SVGIG in the germline V gene (reference sequence). The CDR3 reads CAWSPAAPGDTQYF. DNA for the CDR3: TGTGCCTGGAGTCCCGCAGCTCCTGGGGATACGCAGTATTTT.

The CDR3 loop is CASSLELGGGYGYTF. Here the CDR3 DNA reads TGTGCCAGCAGCTTAGAGCTAGGGGGCGGCTATGGCTACACCTTC. This chain connects TRBV7-8 to TRBJ1-2; 7 nucleotides align to TRBD1. This CDR3 is 15 amino acids long. V was clipped by 1 base and J by 4 bases; unmatched bases: 6. Germline V lookup: CDR1 SGHVS, CDR2 FQNEAQ. Together with reference TRBV7-8 and TRBJ1-2, the CDR3 gives the full variable domain: GAGVSQSPRYKVAKRGQDVALRCDPISGHVSLFWYQQALGQGPEFLTYFQNEAQLDKSGLPSDRFFAERPEGSVSTLKIQRTQQEDSAVYLCASSLELGGGYGYTFGSGTRLTVV.

The rearrangement uses TRBV6-2 or TRBV6-3 and TRBJ2-3; D is possibly TRBD1 (5 bases). The CDR3 runs to 15 residues. CDR1 MNHEY and CDR2 SVGEGT come from the germline V gene. Trimming shortened V by 7 bases and J by 1 base, and 15 bases separated the two germline ends. CDR3 nucleotide sequence: TGTGCCAGCACCTTCGAGGACATAGGCACAGATACGCAGTATTTT. Translated: CASTFEDIGTDTQYF.

At least ten counts were recorded for this clonotype. The rearrangement links TRBV29-1 to TRBJ2-1, with D hard to call. The CDR3 loop spans 10 amino acids. Trimming pared 5 bases from V and 9 bases from J, leaving 8 bases between. Germline V gene data show CDR1 as SQVTM and CDR2 as ANQGSEA. CDR3 in DNA: TGCAGCGTTCCTCTTCCTGAGCAGTTCTTC. Its protein is CSVPLPEQFF.

The chain joins TRBV6-6 to TRBJ1-6; D possibly corresponds to TRBD1 (5 bases). This CDR3 spans 15 amino acids. Trimming removed 2 bases from V and 2 bases from J, with 7 bases in between. Germline loops: CDR1 MNHNY, CDR2 SVGAGI (reference sequence). The CDR3 sequence: CASSYGTAYNSPLHF. CDR3 nucleotides: TGTGCCAGCAGTTACGGGACCGCCTATAATTCACCCCTCCACTTT.

Only a few counts were recorded for this clonotype. V usage is TRBV6-6 and J usage is TRBJ2-6; D gene ambiguous. The CDR3 consists of 13 residues. Trimming pared 6 bases from V and 4 bases from J, leaving 7 bases between. Germline values: CDR1 MNHNY, CDR2 SVGAGI (reference sequence). Here the CDR3 reads CASSHGGANVLTF. The CDR3, as DNA: TGTGCCAGCAGCCACGGAGGGGCCAACGTCCTGACTTTC.

The chain is built from TRBV10-1 and TRBJ2-6; D unclear. The CDR3 runs 16 residues. With 6 bases removed from V and 0 bases from J, the gap between germline ends came to 12 bases. Germline-derived CDR1 and CDR2 are WNHNN and SYGVQD (reference sequence). The DNA for the CDR3 is TGCGCCAGCAGCCCGGACGGATACTCTGGGGCCAACGTCCTGACTTTC. Translating it yields CASSPDGYSGANVLTF.

The rearrangement links TRBV4-1 to TRBJ2-2; D gene ambiguous. CDR1 and CDR2 from the germline V gene are MGHRA and YSYEKL. There are 13 residues in the CDR3. The V end lost 4 bases, the J end lost 4 bases, and 7 bases lay between the germline ends. CDR3 sequence (DNA): TGCGCCAGCAGCCCCGTGAGCACCGGGGAGCTGTTTTTT. It yields the protein CASSPVSTGELFF.

This clonotype was found many times. The rearrangement uses TRBV5-1 and TRBJ2-7; 10 bases align to TRBD2. There are 15 residues in the CDR3. Germline trimming cut 0 bases from V and 4 bases from J; bases unmatched to any gene: 4. In germline, CDR1 is SGHRS, CDR2 YFSETQ. The CDR3 is CASSLGASGRYEQYF. In DNA, the CDR3 is TGCGCCAGCAGCTTGGGGGCTAGCGGGAGATACGAGCAGTACTTC.

This clonotype was seen at least ten times. V usage is TRBV11-2 and J usage is TRBJ1-2; no clear D gene. Trimming took 1 base from V and 5 from J, leaving 17 bases between them. The CDR3 loop spans 16 amino acids. Germline lookup yields CDR1 SGHAT and CDR2 FQNNGV. CDR3 bases: TGTGCCAGCAGCTTAGCCGACGCCCGCCCTAGGTATGGCTACACCTTC. It yields the protein CASSLADARPRYGYTF.

This clonotype was seen a handful of times. This chain links TRBV7-8 with TRBJ2-5; 9 bases match TRBD2. V was clipped by 5 bases and J by 2 bases; unmatched bases: 9. The CDR3 has 16 residues. Germline V lookup: CDR1 SGHVS, CDR2 FQNEAQ. The CDR3 is CASSKNSGGVQETQYF. The CDR3 DNA sequence: TGTGCCAGCAGCAAGAATAGCGGGGGCGTACAAGAGACCCAGTACTTC.

In its sample, this clonotype was seen many times. The CDR3 reads CASSEPGGYTEAFF. The CDR3 nucleotides are TGTGCCAGCAGTGAACCGGGAGGATACACTGAAGCTTTCTTT. This chain uses TRBV2 with TRBJ1-1; D is uncertain. The germline V gene has CDR1 SNHLY and CDR2 FYNNEI. Trimming stripped 2 bases from V and 3 bases from J, with 10 bases between. The CDR3 extends over 14 amino acids.

The genes are TRBV5-1 and TRBJ2-1; D unclear. Looked up from germline, CDR1 is SGHRS and CDR2 is YFSETQ. Trimming shortened V by 0 bases and J by 1 base, and 11 bases separated the two germline ends. The CDR3 is made up of 16 amino acids. This chain's CDR3 is CASSLASPTSYNEQFF. The CDR3 coding sequence is TGCGCCAGCAGCTTGGCCAGCCCTACTTCCTACAATGAGCAGTTCTTC.

This clonotype was recorded at least ten times. This chain uses TRBV20-1 with TRBJ1-1; D is unclear. The CDR3 has 14 amino acids. Germline CDR1 DFQATT, CDR2 SNEGSKA (reference sequence). Trimming took 5 bases from V and 0 from J, leaving 13 bases between them. CDR3 nucleotide sequence: TGCAGTGCTTCGAAACTTGTTATGAACACTGAAGCTTTCTTT. It specifies CSASKLVMNTEAFF.

This clonotype occurred a few times. The rearrangement uses TRBV5-6 and TRBJ2-3; 8 nucleotides align to TRBD1. Unmatched junction bases numbered 4, after V lost 0 bases and J lost 4 bases. The CDR3 covers 15 residues. Germline lookup yields CDR1 SGHDT and CDR2 YYEEEE. The CDR3 spells CASSLAQGASDTQYF. Here the CDR3 DNA reads TGTGCCAGCAGCTTGGCTCAGGGGGCCTCAGATACGCAGTATTTT. The whole variable domain, filled in from reference TRBV5-6 and TRBJ2-3, reads DAGVTQSPTHLIKTRGQQVTLRCSPKSGHDTVSWYQQALGQGPQFIFQYYEEEERQRGNFPDRFSGHQFPNYSSELNVNALLLGDSALYLCASSLAQGASDTQYFGPGTRLTVL.

This clonotype was recorded a few times. The chain carries TRBV4-3 and TRBJ2-7; 8 positions agree with TRBD1. This CDR3 has 15 amino acids. The germline V gene has CDR1 LGHNA and CDR2 YSLEER. The V gene end was trimmed by 0 bases and the J gene end by 5 bases; junction bases not matched to a gene: 6. The CDR3 spells CASSQDRAGGDEQYF. The CDR3 DNA reads as TGCGCCAGCAGCCAAGATAGGGCAGGGGGCGACGAGCAGTACTTC.

The J gene is TRBJ2-5, the V gene TRBV6-2 or TRBV6-3; D is ambiguous. The V end lost 2 bases, the J end lost 4 bases, and 5 bases lay between the germline ends. This CDR3 region has 12 residues. Germline assignment: CDR1 MNHEY and CDR2 SVGEGT. The CDR3 DNA is TGTGCCAGCAGTTACCAAACAGAGACCCAGTACTTC. It translates to CASSYQTETQYF.

The table lists this clonotype with many counts. CDR3 sequence (DNA): TGTGCCAGCAGTCCTACATCAGGGATCGGCTACACCTTC. This translates into CASSPTSGIGYTF. The chain couples TRBV12-3 or TRBV12-4 to TRBJ1-2, with D possibly TRBD1 on 5 matching bases. This CDR3 is built from 13 residues. The ends were cut back, 5 bases at V and 8 bases at J, with 15 bases in the middle.

The chain has TRBV4-1 and TRBJ1-5, with D perhaps TRBD1 (6 bases). The CDR3 has 13 amino acids. The V end lost 3 bases, the J end lost 7 bases, and 10 bases lay between the germline ends. The germline V gene encodes CDR1 MGHRA and CDR2 YSYEKL. The CDR3 spells CASSHDQGQPQHF. In DNA form, the CDR3 reads TGCGCCAGCAGCCATGACCAGGGGCAGCCCCAGCATTTT.